This T cell receptor (beta chain) was recovered during a study of blood T cell repertoires in COVID-19. Everyone who took part was roughly 18 to 89 years old, and they came from roughly 25 US areas. Participants' own reports of clinical history determined their cohort assignment. TCRdb's copy holds only in-frame clones and misses some; the assay was immunoSEQ multiplex PCR. Found here are about 400,000 clones, approximately 89% of them singletons; the top ten hold around 1.7%. This sequence was found in a woman in her thirties who had recovered from COVID-19. Sequenced input: PBMCs or T cells enriched from blood (not recorded which).

Written as DNA, the CDR3 is TGTGCCTGCACGGATGGAGGAGGTTTCTACGAGCAGTACTTC. As protein: CACTDGGGFYEQYF. The V and J genes are TRBV7-3 and TRBJ2-7; D might be TRBD2 (5 bases). Looked up from germline, CDR1 is SGHTA and CDR2 is FQGTGA. This CDR3 spans 14 amino acids. The V and J ends lost 11 bases and 3 bases respectively, with 20 bases between them.